This is a list of T cell receptor beta chains from one sample in a study of blood T cell repertoires in COVID-19. Sequencing was performed with immunoSEQ multiplex PCR; in TCRdb, only in-frame clones are kept and a portion is missing. The table records approximately 390,000 clones, around nine tenths of them present only once. The sample consisted of PBMCs or T cells enriched from blood (not recorded which). The source is a woman between 45 and 65 years old who had recovered from COVID-19. Each CDR3 is given without its conserved first and last residue. Each record gives: V gene, D gene, CDR3 protein. The D gene is left open where the match is weak.

V gene: TRBV4-1; D gene: TRBD2; CDR3 protein: ASSQEGTRTTGELF
V gene: TRBV28; D gene: .; CDR3 protein: ASSSPADTQY
V gene: TRBV14; D gene: .; CDR3 protein: ASSPSQGGEAF
V gene: TRBV9; D gene: .; CDR3 protein: ASSVRSNSGNTIY
V gene: TRBV9; D gene: TRBD1; CDR3 protein: ASSSLGQGVTEAF
V gene: TRBV29-1; D gene: TRBD2; CDR3 protein: SVTSGGANTGELF
V gene: TRBV6-5; D gene: TRBD2; CDR3 protein: ASSWVFGRGEGEQF
V gene: TRBV6-5; D gene: TRBD1; CDR3 protein: ASSRGGGYNEQF
V gene: TRBV7-3; D gene: .; CDR3 protein: ASSPYRGGAGELF
V gene: TRBV4-2; D gene: .; CDR3 protein: ASSQEEASGGNQPQH
V gene: TRBV2; D gene: .; CDR3 protein: ASSVGQGNGYT
V gene: TRBV7-2; D gene: TRBD2; CDR3 protein: ANTWAGAYEQY
V gene: TRBV7-9; D gene: .; CDR3 protein: ASSLATSTDTQY
V gene: TRBV5-1; D gene: TRBD1; CDR3 protein: ASSLDPGGLTEAF
V gene: TRBV28; D gene: TRBD1; CDR3 protein: ASSFTRQGDTEAF
V gene: TRBV20-1; D gene: TRBD2; CDR3 protein: SASRLAGGRETQY
V gene: TRBV12-3/TRBV12-4; D gene: .; CDR3 protein: ASSSGGAEAF
V gene: TRBV7-2; D gene: TRBD2; CDR3 protein: ASSLGGADEQY
V gene: TRBV18; D gene: TRBD1; CDR3 protein: ASSYGTANYGYT
V gene: TRBV28; D gene: TRBD1; CDR3 protein: ASSLGTGANTGELF
V gene: TRBV19; D gene: .; CDR3 protein: ASSTRDYSNQPQH
V gene: TRBV5-1; D gene: .; CDR3 protein: ASSLSGELRTEAF
V gene: TRBV9; D gene: TRBD1; CDR3 protein: ASSVSGQGAEEQY
V gene: TRBV15; D gene: TRBD1; CDR3 protein: ATSRDLWDRSSYEQY
V gene: TRBV19; D gene: TRBD1; CDR3 protein: ASSPGTGWDEQY
V gene: TRBV5-1; D gene: .; CDR3 protein: ASSPDTTTSNYGYT
V gene: TRBV3-1/TRBV3-2; D gene: TRBD1; CDR3 protein: ASSLGTGRFGYT
V gene: TRBV28; D gene: TRBD1; CDR3 protein: ASSLPGQIYGYT
V gene: TRBV7-9; D gene: .; CDR3 protein: ASSPIDEAF
V gene: TRBV28; D gene: TRBD1; CDR3 protein: ASITPGQGQGQPQH
V gene: TRBV5-6; D gene: TRBD2; CDR3 protein: ASSARDYGGDTQY
V gene: TRBV30; D gene: .; CDR3 protein: AWSVRTDNPEAF
V gene: TRBV29-1; D gene: .; CDR3 protein: SVGSGNEQF
V gene: TRBV20-1; D gene: .; CDR3 protein: SARVIEGDT
V gene: TRBV7-8; D gene: .; CDR3 protein: ASSLGEDGYTEAF
V gene: TRBV19; D gene: .; CDR3 protein: ASSSDPGLTDTQY
V gene: TRBV3-1/TRBV3-2; D gene: .; CDR3 protein: ASSQETGRYGYT
V gene: TRBV6-1; D gene: .; CDR3 protein: ASSEEPAPIYGYT
V gene: TRBV19; D gene: TRBD1; CDR3 protein: ASSTGQAISSPLH
V gene: TRBV13; D gene: .; CDR3 protein: ASSLGGRTPANYGYT
V gene: TRBV18; D gene: TRBD1; CDR3 protein: ASLTMAGQGLSNTEAF
V gene: TRBV18; D gene: .; CDR3 protein: ASSRGENTEAF
V gene: TRBV5-1; D gene: .; CDR3 protein: ASSLAGLSNQPQH
V gene: TRBV28; D gene: TRBD1; CDR3 protein: ASSSPGQGTYNEQF
V gene: TRBV18; D gene: TRBD1; CDR3 protein: ASSPRDRDVWSPLH
V gene: TRBV28; D gene: .; CDR3 protein: ASSFRDINYGYT
V gene: TRBV2; D gene: TRBD1; CDR3 protein: ASSDPDRATEAF
V gene: TRBV7-2; D gene: TRBD1; CDR3 protein: ASTIGGRGNTIY
V gene: TRBV7-9; D gene: TRBD1; CDR3 protein: ASSLGQELDGYT
V gene: TRBV7-9; D gene: .; CDR3 protein: ASSLVHALRETQY
V gene: TRBV6-5; D gene: .; CDR3 protein: ASKWSRASTSPLH